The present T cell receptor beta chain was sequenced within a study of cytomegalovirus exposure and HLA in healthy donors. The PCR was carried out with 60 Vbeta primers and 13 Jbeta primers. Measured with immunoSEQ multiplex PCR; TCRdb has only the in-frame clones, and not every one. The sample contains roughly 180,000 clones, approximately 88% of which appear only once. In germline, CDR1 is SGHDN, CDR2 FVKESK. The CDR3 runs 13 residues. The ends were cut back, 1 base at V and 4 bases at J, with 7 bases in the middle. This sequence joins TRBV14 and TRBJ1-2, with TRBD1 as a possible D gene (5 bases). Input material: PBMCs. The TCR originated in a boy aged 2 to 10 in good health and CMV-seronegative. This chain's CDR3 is CASSQGRAYGYTF. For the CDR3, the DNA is TGTGCCAGCAGCCAAGGCAGGGCCTATGGCTACACCTTC.